This entry lists 31 T cell receptor beta chains sequenced from one sample in a study of T-cell memory formation after mild COVID-19. TCRdb re-called the 5' RACE reads with MiXCR, one entry per CDR3 protein. This table has under 700,000 distinct CDR3 sequences, about 20% appearing once. Material for sequencing was PBMCs or a T cell subset sorted from them (not recorded which). The receptors originated from an adult woman who had mild COVID-19 (a few samples of this study predate the infection). Cell type and time point are not known.

The chain is built from TRBV9 and TRBJ2-3, with D perhaps TRBD1 or TRBD2 (6 bases each). The germline CDR1 and CDR2 sequences are SGDLS and YYNGEE. The CDR3 totals 15 residues. V lost 0 bases and J 10 bases, leaving 18 bases between the germline ends. Written as DNA, the CDR3 is TGTGCCAGCAGCGTAGACCCCAAACAGGGACTCCCGCAGTATTTT. Encoded protein: CASSVDPKQGLPQYF.

V and J are TRBV5-1 and TRBJ2-7; tentative D call: TRBD2 (6 bases). The length of the CDR3 is 16 residues. V shed 3 bases and J shed 3 bases, with 19 bases lying between them. The V gene's germline CDR1 is SGHRS and CDR2 YFSETQ. The CDR3 is CASSSKAGTGFYEQYF. The CDR3 nucleotides read TGCGCCAGCAGCTCCAAGGCCGGGACTGGATTCTACGAGCAGTACTTC.

The table lists this clonotype with a few counts. The genes are TRBV6-5 and TRBJ1-5, with D possibly TRBD1 on 6 matching bases. The CDR3 extends over 16 amino acids. V lost 8 bases and J lost 4, with 21 bases in between. The germline V gene has CDR1 MNHEY and CDR2 SVGAGI. CDR3 sequence (DNA): TGTGCCAGCGGACCGGGGGGACAACTCTTTAATCAGCCCCAGCATTTT. This codes for CASGPGGQLFNQPQHF.

This clonotype has a handful of counts. This chain joins TRBV19 and TRBJ2-7; TRBD1 is a possible D gene (6 bases). The V and J ends lost 5 bases and 11 bases respectively, with 16 bases between them. This CDR3 is built from 12 residues. Looked up from germline, CDR1 is LNHDA and CDR2 is SQIVND (reference sequence). Written as DNA, the CDR3 is TGTGCCAGTAGTCCCCTCGGACAGCGAGAGTACTTC. This codes for CASSPLGQREYF.

J is TRBJ2-1 and V is TRBV12-3 or TRBV12-4; D is perhaps TRBD2 (5 bases). The CDR3 spans 15 residues. Trimming took off 5 bases at V and 5 bases at J, with 16 bases between the two ends. The CDR3 coding sequence is TGTGCCAGCAGTCCCCGGGGTCAGTGGCACAATGAGCAGTTCTTC. This translates into CASSPRGQWHNEQFF.

A remark on this clonotype: The junction departs from the called germline gene at one end, perhaps through a read error. This chain uses TRBV12-3 or TRBV12-4 with TRBJ1-1, with 11 bases matching TRBD1. This CDR3 has 16 residues. DNA for the CDR3: TGTGCCAGCAGATTAGGACAGGGGGCGCTGAACACTGAAGCTTTCTTT. Translation gives CASRLGQGALNTEAFF.

This chain uses TRBV10-3 with TRBJ2-3; 8 bases map to TRBD2. CDR3 length: 14 amino acids. Germline trimming cut 10 bases from V and 1 base from J; bases unmatched to any gene: 7. CDR1 is ENHRY, CDR2 SYGVKD, per germline. This chain's CDR3 is CATTTREGTDTQYF. CDR3 sequence (DNA): TGTGCCACCACGACGCGGGAGGGCACAGATACGCAGTATTTT.

CDR3: CASSPGFDHNEQFF. The CDR3 nucleotides read TGTGCCAGCAGCCCCGGGTTCGACCACAATGAGCAGTTCTTC. The rearrangement links TRBV5-4 to TRBJ2-1; D remains ambiguous. Germline CDR1 and CDR2: SGHNT and YYREEE (reference sequence). The germline V and J ends were trimmed by 4 bases and 5 bases, with 13 bases remaining between them. This CDR3 region has 14 residues.

This chain connects TRBV30 to TRBJ2-3; D gene ambiguous. The CDR3 runs to 13 residues. Trimming pared 0 bases from V and 4 bases from J, leaving 8 bases between. The germline gives CDR1 GTSNPN, CDR2 SVGIG (reference sequence). CDR3 sequence reads: CAWSVRIPDTQYF. CDR3 in DNA: TGTGCCTGGAGTGTACGGATCCCAGATACGCAGTATTTT. The whole variable domain, filled in from reference TRBV30 and TRBJ2-3, reads SQTIHQWPATLVQPVGSPLSLECTVEGTSNPNLYWYRQAAGRGLQLLFYSVGIGQISSEVPQNLSASRPQDRQFILSSKKLLLSDSGFYLCAWSVRIPDTQYFGPGTRLTVL.

This clonotype was seen more than once but under ten times. The J gene is TRBJ2-6, the V gene TRBV6-1; the D gene is possibly TRBD1 (6 bases). The germline V and J ends were trimmed by 2 bases and 1 base, with 12 bases remaining between them. The CDR3 runs 17 residues. Germline CDR1 MNHNS, CDR2 SASEGT. The DNA of the CDR3 is TGTGCCAGCAGTGAACTGGCCAGGGGTTCTGGGGCCAACGTCCTGACTTTC. It translates to CASSELARGSGANVLTF.

This clonotype was detected only a few times. The chain joins TRBV12-3 or TRBV12-4 to TRBJ2-3, with a weak D call TRBD2 (7 bases). This CDR3 contains 15 residues. The V and J ends lost 7 bases and 6 bases respectively, with 20 bases between them. Here the CDR3 reads CASKGGGASWDTQYF. In DNA, the CDR3 is TGTGCCAGCAAGGGGGGAGGGGCTAGCTGGGATACGCAGTATTTT.

This chain connects TRBV24-1 to TRBJ2-5, with a tentative D call TRBD1 (5 bases). Trimming pared 3 bases from V and 5 bases from J, leaving 18 bases between. The CDR3 is 16 amino acids. Germline CDR1 KGHDR, CDR2 SFDVKD. CDR3 in DNA: TGTGCCACCAGTGATCCTCAGGGCAGGCCCGTGGAGACCCAGTACTTC. This encodes CATSDPQGRPVETQYF.

This clonotype was counted only a few times. J is TRBJ2-1 and V is TRBV18; tentative D call: TRBD2 (7 bases). V shed 0 bases and J shed 2 bases, with 14 bases lying between them. The CDR3 contains 17 residues. Germline CDR1 is KGHSH and CDR2 is LQKENI. The CDR3 protein is CASSPPLSGGTYNEQFF. CDR3 DNA: TGTGCCAGCTCACCACCCCTCTCGGGGGGCACCTACAATGAGCAGTTCTTC.

The gene calls are TRBV3-1 and TRBJ2-3; TRBD1 agrees at 7 bases. V was clipped by 1 base and J by 10 bases; unmatched bases: 2. Germline CDR1 LGHDT, CDR2 YNNKEL (reference sequence). This CDR3 is built from 12 residues. This CDR3 is CASSQVGQAQYF. Here the CDR3 DNA reads TGTGCCAGCAGCCAAGTAGGACAGGCGCAGTATTTT.

The genes are TRBV3-1 and TRBJ1-4, with 9 bases matching TRBD1. Germline lookup yields CDR1 LGHDT and CDR2 YNNKEL (reference sequence). CDR3 length equals 16 residues. The V segment lost 4 bases and the J segment 8 bases; nucleotides outside the gene matches: 11. CDR3 in amino acids: CASSLHPGQGYEKLFF. CDR3 sequence (DNA): TGTGCCAGCAGCCTTCATCCGGGACAGGGTTACGAAAAACTGTTTTTT.

A few counts support this clonotype. J is TRBJ1-1 and V is TRBV12-3 or TRBV12-4, with D possibly being TRBD1 (5 bases). V lost 6 bases, J lost 4 bases, and 9 bases lay in between. The CDR3 covers 12 residues. The CDR3 sequence is CASSQGVTEAFF. Written as DNA, the CDR3 is TGTGCCAGCAGCCAGGGAGTCACTGAAGCTTTCTTT.

This clonotype was counted many times. The V and J genes are TRBV4-2 and TRBJ2-1; 10 bases are shared with TRBD1. The CDR3 has 16 residues. Per germline, CDR1 LGHNA and CDR2 YNFKEQ. Germline trimming cut 6 bases from V and 2 bases from J; bases unmatched to any gene: 7. The CDR3 loop is CASSRDRGLTYNEQFF. The CDR3, as DNA: TGTGCCAGCAGTAGGGACAGGGGTCTGACCTACAATGAGCAGTTCTTC.

This clonotype has just a few counts. The rearrangement uses TRBV7-3 and TRBJ2-3; 11 bases line up with TRBD1. J gave up 3 bases and V 5 bases, and 7 bases lay outside the gene matches. The CDR3 sequence is 16 residues long. Germline V CDR1 and CDR2: SGHTA, FQGTGA. The CDR3 nucleotides read TGTGCCAGCAGCGATGGACAGGGGGCATGGACAGATACGCAGTATTTT. Amino acids: CASSDGQGAWTDTQYF. Full variable domain (missing parts from reference TRBV7-3 and TRBJ2-3): GAGVSQTPSNKVTEKGKYVELRCDPISGHTALYWYRQSLGQGPEFLIYFQGTGAADDSGLPNDRFFAVRPEGSVSTLKIQRTERGDSAVYLCASSDGQGAWTDTQYFGPGTRLTVL.

This clonotype was seen a handful of times. V and J are TRBV4-3 and TRBJ2-5; 7 nucleotides line up with TRBD2. Germline assignment: CDR1 LGHNA and CDR2 YSLEER. The trim removed 0 bases at V and 2 bases at J, leaving 6 bases unmatched. CDR3 length: 16 amino acids. DNA for the CDR3: TGCGCCAGCAGCCAAGATCGCGCGGGAGTTCAAGAGACCCAGTACTTC. Amino acids: CASSQDRAGVQETQYF.

The chain uses TRBV12-3 or TRBV12-4 and TRBJ1-3; D might be TRBD1 (6 bases). Trimming pared 6 bases from V and 2 bases from J, leaving 8 bases between. This CDR3 is 13 amino acids long. This CDR3 reads CASSGTTGNTIYF. The CDR3 region has the DNA TGTGCCAGCAGCGGGACAACTGGAAACACCATATATTTT.

The chain recombines TRBV13 with TRBJ2-2; weak D call: TRBD1 (5 bases). The germline CDR1 and CDR2 sequences are PRHDT and FYEKMQ (reference sequence). CDR3 size: 14 residues. The V and J ends lost 5 bases and 4 bases respectively, with 11 bases between them. Written as DNA, the CDR3 is TGTGCCAGCAGCCCGGACATTGGCACCGGGGAGCTGTTTTTT. Its translation: CASSPDIGTGELFF.

This clonotype has just a few counts. J is TRBJ2-5 and V is TRBV4-2, with D tentatively TRBD2 (5 bases). The CDR3 has 15 amino acids. Germline V CDR1 and CDR2: LGHNA, YNFKEQ. With 0 bases removed from V and 1 base from J, the gap between germline ends came to 9 bases. This CDR3 reads CASSQDPGSQETQYF. The CDR3 coding sequence is TGTGCCAGCAGCCAAGATCCGGGATCCCAAGAGACCCAGTACTTC.

CDR3 nucleotide sequence: TGCGCCAGCAGCTTGCCCGCCACTAGCGGGAGTCGAACCGGGGAGCTGTTTTTT. Translation gives CASSLPATSGSRTGELFF. The V call is TRBV5-1, the J call TRBJ2-2; TRBD2 agrees at 11 bases. J gave up 5 bases and V 1 base, and 10 bases lay outside the gene matches. Germline CDR1 and CDR2: SGHRS and YFSETQ. The CDR3 covers 18 residues.

There are many counts of this clonotype. The CDR3: CASSQGSRRDTVAKNIQYF. The DNA for the CDR3 is TGTGCCAGCAGTCAAGGGAGCCGGAGGGACACGGTAGCCAAAAACATTCAGTACTTC. This chain connects TRBV7-9 to TRBJ2-4; D tentatively reads TRBD1 or TRBD2 (6 bases each). The CDR3 extends over 19 amino acids. V was pared by 6 bases and J by 0 bases, with 24 bases between. The germline gives CDR1 SEHNR, CDR2 FQNEAQ (reference sequence).

The chain recombines TRBV15 with TRBJ2-1; 12 bases are shared with TRBD2. The CDR3 covers 15 residues. The V gene end was trimmed by 2 bases and the J gene end by 14 bases; junction bases not matched to a gene: 10. Germline-derived CDR1 and CDR2 are LNHNV and YYDKDF (reference sequence). Here the CDR3 reads CATSRHRLAGDIKFF. The CDR3 DNA sequence: TGTGCCACCAGCAGACACCGACTAGCGGGAGATATTAAGTTCTTC.

The rearrangement uses TRBV11-2 and TRBJ2-1; 8 bases are shared with TRBD2. Germline CDR1 SGHAT, CDR2 FQNNGV. CDR3 length: 16 amino acids. The V and J ends lost 5 bases and 6 bases, in that order; junction bases with no gene match: 12. CDR3 protein: CASSEVQLAVFNEQFF. CDR3 sequence (DNA): TGTGCCAGCAGCGAAGTTCAACTAGCGGTGTTCAATGAGCAGTTCTTC.

This chain connects TRBV12-3 or TRBV12-4 to TRBJ2-3, with 8 bases identical to TRBD2. After removal of 7 bases from V and 6 bases from J, the junction contained 15 bases not matched to a gene. CDR3 length: 16 residues. CDR3 region: CASTRSGAPSWDTQYF. In DNA, the CDR3 is TGTGCCAGCACGCGTAGCGGGGCTCCGAGTTGGGATACGCAGTATTTT.

This clonotype has only a few counts. The chain links TRBV6-2 or TRBV6-3 to TRBJ2-1; 15 bases line up with TRBD2. CDR3 length equals 15 residues. V shed 8 bases, J shed 4 bases, and the junction held 3 bases outside the gene matches. Germline CDR1 and CDR2: MNHEY and SVGEGT. CDR3 sequence reads: CASGLAGGPYNEQFF. CDR3 bases: TGTGCCAGCGGACTAGCGGGAGGGCCTTACAATGAGCAGTTCTTC.

This chain uses TRBV3-1 with TRBJ2-7, with D possibly matching TRBD1 (5 bases). Trimming removed 1 base from V and 2 bases from J, with 9 bases in between. Germline-derived CDR1 and CDR2 are LGHDT and YNNKEL (reference sequence). This CDR3 region has 14 residues. CDR3 sequence: CASSQGTQTYEQYF. The CDR3 DNA reads as TGTGCCAGCAGCCAAGGGACACAAACCTACGAGCAGTACTTC.

The chain links TRBV24-1 to TRBJ2-3; 7 nucleotides line up with TRBD1. There are 14 residues in the CDR3. V dropped 9 bases and J dropped 2; count of bases not matched to a gene: 7. The germline V gene encodes CDR1 KGHDR and CDR2 SFDVKD. The DNA for the CDR3 is TGTGCCACCCAGGGGGACCCCAACACAGATACGCAGTATTTT. It specifies CATQGDPNTDTQYF.

In its sample, this clonotype was seen a few times. The chain combines TRBV19 with TRBJ2-1; D is unresolved. CDR3 length equals 13 residues. Germline assignment: CDR1 LNHDA and CDR2 SQIVND (reference sequence). Trimming pared 6 bases from V and 6 bases from J, leaving 12 bases between. The CDR3 protein is CASSLGQSNEQFF. CDR3 bases: TGTGCCAGTAGCCTCGGGCAGAGCAATGAGCAGTTCTTC.